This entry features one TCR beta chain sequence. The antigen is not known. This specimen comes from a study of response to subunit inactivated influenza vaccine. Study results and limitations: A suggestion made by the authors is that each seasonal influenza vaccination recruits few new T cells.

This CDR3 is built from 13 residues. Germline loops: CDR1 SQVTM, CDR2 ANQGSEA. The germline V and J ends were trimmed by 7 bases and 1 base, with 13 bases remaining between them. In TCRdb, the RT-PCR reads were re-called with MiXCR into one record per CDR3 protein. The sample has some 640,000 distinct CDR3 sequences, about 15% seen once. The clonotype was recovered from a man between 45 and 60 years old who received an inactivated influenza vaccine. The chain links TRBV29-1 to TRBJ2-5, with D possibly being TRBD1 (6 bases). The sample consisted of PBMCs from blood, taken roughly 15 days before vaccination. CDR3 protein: CSARQATQETQYF. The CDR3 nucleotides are TGCAGCGCAAGACAGGCCACCCAAGAGACCCAGTACTTC.